In its sample, the clone carrying this T cell receptor (beta chain) was seen once. Its antigen is undetermined. This entry is derived from a study of TIL therapy for anti-PD-1-resistant metastatic lung cancer. The libraries were made with immunoSEQ v3. The repertoire was sequenced with immunoSEQ multiplex PCR; TCRdb's copy has only in-frame clones and lacks some. The data hold about 15,000 clones, with about 82% observed a single time. The CDR3 sequence is 15 residues long. Germline CDR1 and CDR2: KGHSH and LQKENI. Trimming took 0 bases from V and 7 from J, leaving 13 bases between them. The sample's time point: pre-treatment sample, taken before nivolumab and TIL therapy. Study-wide findings and caveats: Infused TIL clonotypes partially replaced the baseline blood repertoire, then decayed over months.

Here the sequenced sample was blood, taken at baseline. The receptor comes from a person between 30 and 79 years old with non-small cell lung cancer. The rearrangement links TRBV18 to TRBJ1-3; weak D call: TRBD1 (5 bases). The CDR3: CASSPPVAGTNTIYF. The CDR3 bases are TGTGCCAGCTCACCACCGGTCGCGGGGACGAACACCATATATTTT.